A selection of T cell receptor beta chains follows, all from one sample in a study of cytomegalovirus exposure and HLA in healthy donors. Clones were read by immunoSEQ multiplex PCR, and TCRdb kept only the in-frame ones, dropping some. Found here are roughly 330,000 clones, roughly 87% of them singletons; the top ten hold roughly 1.1%. Sequencing input: PBMCs. Source of these receptors: a woman between 25 and 40 years old in good health and CMV-seropositive. The CDR3 runs from the conserved cysteine through the conserved F or W. The order of the fields is clone size, V gene, J gene, D gene, CDR3 protein, CDR3 DNA. D genes are given only for firm matches. Rows give clone size only sometimes, using once, few, many, or a class for an expanded clone.

abundance: NA; v_gene: TRBV13; j_gene: TRBJ1-1; d_gene: NA; CDR3aa: CASSLFRGNTEAFF; CDR3nt: TGTGCCAGCAGCTTATTCAGGGGAAACACTGAAGCTTTCTTT
abundance: NA; v_gene: TRBV27; j_gene: TRBJ2-2; d_gene: NA; CDR3aa: CASSPGRTTTGELFF; CDR3nt: TGTGCCAGCAGTCCGGGACGGACTACCACCGGGGAGCTGTTTTTT
abundance: NA; v_gene: TRBV14; j_gene: TRBJ1-2; d_gene: NA; CDR3aa: CASSHVRGDGYTF; CDR3nt: TGTGCCAGCAGCCATGTTAGAGGGGATGGCTACACCTTC
abundance: NA; v_gene: TRBV14; j_gene: TRBJ1-1; d_gene: NA; CDR3aa: CASSLSTRGAFF; CDR3nt: TGTGCCAGCAGCCTCTCGACCCGAGGGGCTTTCTTT
abundance: few; v_gene: TRBV7-3; j_gene: TRBJ2-2; d_gene: TRBD2; CDR3aa: CASSSGLGTGELFF; CDR3nt: TGTGCCAGCAGCTCGGGACTAGGCACCGGGGAGCTGTTTTTT
abundance: NA; v_gene: TRBV6-1; j_gene: TRBJ1-2; d_gene: NA; CDR3aa: CASSEARAGDYGYTF; CDR3nt: TGTGCCAGCAGTGAAGCGCGGGCAGGGGACTATGGCTACACCTTC
abundance: NA; v_gene: TRBV19; j_gene: TRBJ2-1; d_gene: TRBD2; CDR3aa: CASSSAGGRPQFF; CDR3nt: TGTGCCAGTAGTAGTGCCGGGGGGAGACCGCAGTTCTTC
abundance: NA; v_gene: TRBV19; j_gene: TRBJ2-7; d_gene: NA; CDR3aa: CASSIWQGKAYEQYF; CDR3nt: TGTGCCAGTAGTATTTGGCAGGGAAAAGCCTACGAGCAGTACTTC
abundance: NA; v_gene: TRBV27; j_gene: TRBJ1-2; d_gene: NA; CDR3aa: CASSLSIRQDPSNYGYTF; CDR3nt: TGTGCCAGCAGTTTATCGATCCGGCAGGACCCTTCCAACTATGGCTACACCTTC
abundance: NA; v_gene: TRBV6-5; j_gene: TRBJ1-3; d_gene: TRBD1; CDR3aa: CASSPTGGSGNTIYF; CDR3nt: TGTGCCAGCAGCCCGACAGGGGGCTCTGGAAACACCATATATTTT
abundance: NA; v_gene: TRBV9; j_gene: TRBJ1-4; d_gene: TRBD1; CDR3aa: CASSAAGGAGEKLFF; CDR3nt: TGTGCCAGCAGCGCCGCAGGGGGCGCAGGTGAAAAACTGTTTTTT
abundance: NA; v_gene: TRBV6-5; j_gene: TRBJ1-1; d_gene: NA; CDR3aa: CASSYGGEVNTEAFF; CDR3nt: TGTGCCAGCAGTTACGGGGGGGAGGTGAACACTGAAGCTTTCTTT
abundance: NA; v_gene: TRBV28; j_gene: TRBJ1-1; d_gene: NA; CDR3aa: CASRGGHRNTEAFF; CDR3nt: TGTGCCAGCAGGGGTGGTCACCGGAACACTGAAGCTTTCTTT
abundance: NA; v_gene: TRBV13; j_gene: TRBJ2-3; d_gene: TRBD2; CDR3aa: CASSPGLAGLTDTQYF; CDR3nt: TGTGCCAGCAGCCCCGGACTAGCGGGGCTCACAGATACGCAGTATTTT
abundance: NA; v_gene: TRBV28; j_gene: TRBJ1-2; d_gene: TRBD1; CDR3aa: CASSLIQAQGGYGYTF; CDR3nt: TGTGCCAGCAGTTTAATCCAGGCACAGGGGGGCTATGGCTACACCTTC
abundance: NA; v_gene: TRBV21-1; j_gene: TRBJ2-1; d_gene: NA; CDR3aa: CASSKKAGTSRDEQFF; CDR3nt: TGTGCCAGCAGCAAAAAGGCCGGGACTAGTCGGGATGAGCAGTTCTTC
abundance: NA; v_gene: TRBV28; j_gene: TRBJ2-1; d_gene: NA; CDR3aa: CASSFPGSSEQFF; CDR3nt: TGTGCCAGCAGTTTCCCCGGGAGTTCGGAGCAGTTCTTC
abundance: NA; v_gene: TRBV6-5; j_gene: TRBJ1-2; d_gene: TRBD1; CDR3aa: CASSSTGTGNYGYTF; CDR3nt: TGTGCCAGCAGTTCCACCGGGACAGGGAACTATGGCTACACCTTC
abundance: NA; v_gene: TRBV6-4; j_gene: TRBJ2-2; d_gene: NA; CDR3aa: CASSVEGFGELFF; CDR3nt: TGTGCCAGCAGTGTCGAGGGATTCGGGGAGCTGTTTTTT
abundance: NA; v_gene: TRBV9; j_gene: TRBJ2-1; d_gene: TRBD2; CDR3aa: CASSVSGSTYNEQFF; CDR3nt: TGTGCCAGCAGCGTGAGCGGGAGTACCTACAATGAGCAGTTCTTC
abundance: NA; v_gene: TRBV25-1; j_gene: TRBJ2-7; d_gene: TRBD2; CDR3aa: CASSGLTSGTFYEQYF; CDR3nt: TGTGCCAGCAGTGGACTAACTAGCGGGACCTTCTACGAGCAGTACTTC
abundance: few; v_gene: TRBV5-1; j_gene: TRBJ1-5; d_gene: TRBD1; CDR3aa: CASSPGTGFRNQPQHF; CDR3nt: TGCGCCAGCAGCCCCGGGACAGGGTTTCGCAATCAGCCCCAGCATTTT
abundance: NA; v_gene: TRBV28; j_gene: TRBJ2-7; d_gene: NA; CDR3aa: CASSVPQGKTYEQYF; CDR3nt: TGTGCCAGCAGTGTCCCCCAGGGAAAAACCTACGAGCAGTACTTC
abundance: NA; v_gene: TRBV5-1; j_gene: TRBJ2-2; d_gene: TRBD2; CDR3aa: CASSSGLAGGPGELFF; CDR3nt: TGCGCCAGCAGCTCGGGACTAGCGGGAGGGCCCGGGGAGCTGTTTTTT
abundance: NA; v_gene: TRBV2; j_gene: TRBJ2-3; d_gene: NA; CDR3aa: CASSGGAVSTDTQYF; CDR3nt: TGTGCCAGCAGTGGGGGCGCGGTAAGCACAGATACGCAGTATTTT
abundance: NA; v_gene: TRBV27; j_gene: TRBJ2-7; d_gene: NA; CDR3aa: CASSSGQSYEQYF; CDR3nt: TGTGCCAGCAGCTCGGGGCAGAGCTACGAGCAGTACTTC
abundance: NA; v_gene: TRBV4-1; j_gene: TRBJ2-1; d_gene: NA; CDR3aa: CASSPRGMGGLTFLQQFF; CDR3nt: TGCGCCAGCAGCCCTCGTGGTATGGGGGGGCTGACCTTTTTGCAGCAGTTCTTC
abundance: NA; v_gene: TRBV5-4; j_gene: TRBJ1-2; d_gene: TRBD1; CDR3aa: CASSRTGTIDSVYGYTF; CDR3nt: TGTGCCAGCAGCCGGACAGGGACCATTGATAGTGTCTATGGCTACACCTTC
abundance: few; v_gene: TRBV18; j_gene: TRBJ2-1; d_gene: NA; CDR3aa: CASSPSIENEQFF; CDR3nt: TGTGCCAGCTCACCATCAATCGAAAATGAGCAGTTCTTC
abundance: NA; v_gene: TRBV10-3; j_gene: TRBJ1-5; d_gene: TRBD1; CDR3aa: CAISARQGEEPQHF; CDR3nt: TGTGCCATCAGTGCCAGACAGGGAGAGGAGCCCCAGCATTTT
abundance: NA; v_gene: TRBV19; j_gene: TRBJ2-1; d_gene: TRBD2; CDR3aa: CASSIDGGIAGRNEQFF; CDR3nt: TGTGCCAGTAGTATAGACGGGGGGATCGCCGGGAGGAATGAGCAGTTCTTC
abundance: NA; v_gene: TRBV28; j_gene: TRBJ2-7; d_gene: NA; CDR3aa: CASSEGYEQYF; CDR3nt: TGTGCCAGCAGTGAGGGTTACGAGCAGTACTTC
abundance: NA; v_gene: TRBV13; j_gene: TRBJ2-7; d_gene: TRBD2; CDR3aa: CASRPGTSGGGSYEQYF; CDR3nt: TGTGCCAGCAGACCTGGGACTAGCGGGGGGGGCTCCTACGAGCAGTACTTC
abundance: NA; v_gene: TRBV27; j_gene: TRBJ2-5; d_gene: NA; CDR3aa: CASSLMSGQQETQYF; CDR3nt: TGTGCCAGCAGTTTAATGTCCGGACAGCAAGAGACCCAGTACTTC
abundance: NA; v_gene: TRBV11-1; j_gene: TRBJ2-5; d_gene: NA; CDR3aa: CASSSNRAGETQYF; CDR3nt: TGTGCCAGCAGCTCTAACAGGGCGGGAGAGACCCAGTACTTC
abundance: NA; v_gene: TRBV7-2; j_gene: TRBJ2-7; d_gene: NA; CDR3aa: CASSLAREPNEQYF; CDR3nt: TGTGCCAGCAGCTTAGCCCGGGAACCCAACGAGCAGTACTTC
abundance: NA; v_gene: TRBV5-1; j_gene: TRBJ2-3; d_gene: TRBD2; CDR3aa: CASSPAGGTDTQYF; CDR3nt: TGCGCCAGCAGCCCCGCGGGGGGCACAGATACGCAGTATTTT
abundance: NA; v_gene: TRBV2; j_gene: TRBJ2-7; d_gene: TRBD1; CDR3aa: CASSTSYRGSYEQYF; CDR3nt: TGTGCCAGCAGTACCTCTTACAGGGGCTCCTACGAGCAGTACTTC
abundance: NA; v_gene: TRBV2; j_gene: TRBJ1-1; d_gene: NA; CDR3aa: CASSYRGLDEAFF; CDR3nt: TGTGCCAGCAGTTATCGGGGTTTGGATGAAGCTTTCTTT
abundance: NA; v_gene: TRBV7-3; j_gene: TRBJ2-5; d_gene: TRBD1; CDR3aa: CASSSPAMGQGEETQYF; CDR3nt: TGTGCCAGCAGCTCACCGGCGATGGGACAGGGGGAGGAGACCCAGTACTTC
abundance: NA; v_gene: TRBV13; j_gene: TRBJ2-5; d_gene: NA; CDR3aa: CASSPHPQRVQETQYF; CDR3nt: TGTGCCAGCAGCCCCCACCCCCAACGAGTCCAAGAGACCCAGTACTTC
abundance: NA; v_gene: TRBV28; j_gene: TRBJ2-7; d_gene: TRBD1; CDR3aa: CASRTGQGAYEQYF; CDR3nt: TGTGCCAGCAGGACGGGACAGGGGGCTTACGAGCAGTACTTC
abundance: NA; v_gene: TRBV5-4; j_gene: TRBJ2-5; d_gene: NA; CDR3aa: CASSFGGGQETQYF; CDR3nt: TGTGCCAGCAGCTTTGGGGGCGGACAAGAGACCCAGTACTTC
abundance: NA; v_gene: TRBV9; j_gene: TRBJ1-2; d_gene: NA; CDR3aa: CASSPLRADYGYTF; CDR3nt: TGTGCCAGCAGCCCCCTCCGGGCGGACTATGGCTACACCTTC
abundance: NA; v_gene: TRBV4-3; j_gene: TRBJ2-7; d_gene: NA; CDR3aa: CASSRGTLAYEQYF; CDR3nt: TGCGCCAGCAGCCGGGGGACATTAGCCTACGAGCAGTACTTC